The TCR beta chain described here comes from a study of PD-1 blockade in classical Hodgkin lymphoma. Study information: Patients were treated with nivolumab at 3 mg/kg, and this was given intravenously every 2 weeks. Study-level results: Anyone who began nivolumab under 1 year after ASCT was excluded. Compared with healthy donors, newly diagnosed patients reportedly showed lower baseline TCR diversity. Newly diagnosed patients had diversity similar to the baseline diversity of complete responders.

Profiling relied on immunoSEQ multiplex PCR, and the TCRdb table lists in-frame clones only, not all of them. The sample records fewer than 65,000 clones, roughly nine tenths being singletons. Relapse after autologous stem cell transplantation occurred in every patient, and brentuximab vedotin exposure varied. V lost 0 bases and J lost 6; bases outside the gene matches: 8. CDR1 is SGHRS and CDR2 is YFSETQ in the germline V gene. This CDR3 has 16 amino acids. To note about this clone: The antigen remains unidentified.

The V gene is TRBV5-1, the J gene TRBJ2-2; 7 bases align to TRBD1. This clonotype was obtained from a human donor with classical Hodgkin lymphoma. Source: peripheral blood mononuclear cells (PBMCs), taken at baseline. The CDR3 loop is CASSLEVGGASGELFF. The CDR3 DNA reads as TGCGCCAGCAGCTTGGAAGTAGGGGGCGCATCCGGGGAGCTGTTTTTT.